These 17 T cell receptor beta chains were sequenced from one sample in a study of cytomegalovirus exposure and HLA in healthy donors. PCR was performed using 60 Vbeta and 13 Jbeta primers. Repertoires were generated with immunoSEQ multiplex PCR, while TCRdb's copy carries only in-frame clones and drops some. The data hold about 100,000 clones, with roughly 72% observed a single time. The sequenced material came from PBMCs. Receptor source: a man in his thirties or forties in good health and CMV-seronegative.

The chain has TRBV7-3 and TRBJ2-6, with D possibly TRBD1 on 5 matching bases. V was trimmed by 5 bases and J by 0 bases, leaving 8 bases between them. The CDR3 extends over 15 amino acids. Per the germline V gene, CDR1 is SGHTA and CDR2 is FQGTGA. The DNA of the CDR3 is TGTGCCAGCAGCCACGACAGCTCTGGGGCCAACGTCCTGACTTTC. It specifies CASSHDSSGANVLTF.

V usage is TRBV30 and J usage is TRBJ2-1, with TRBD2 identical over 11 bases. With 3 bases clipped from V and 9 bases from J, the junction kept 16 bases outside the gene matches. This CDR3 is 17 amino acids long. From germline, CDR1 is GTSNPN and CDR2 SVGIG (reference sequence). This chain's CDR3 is CAWSDVTLAGVGGEQFF. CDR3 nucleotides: TGTGCCTGGAGCGACGTGACACTAGCGGGAGTGGGTGGTGAGCAGTTCTTC. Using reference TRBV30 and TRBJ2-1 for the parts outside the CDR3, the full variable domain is SQTIHQWPATLVQPVGSPLSLECTVEGTSNPNLYWYRQAAGRGLQLLFYSVGIGQISSEVPQNLSASRPQDRQFILSSKKLLLSDSGFYLCAWSDVTLAGVGGEQFFGPGTRLTVL.

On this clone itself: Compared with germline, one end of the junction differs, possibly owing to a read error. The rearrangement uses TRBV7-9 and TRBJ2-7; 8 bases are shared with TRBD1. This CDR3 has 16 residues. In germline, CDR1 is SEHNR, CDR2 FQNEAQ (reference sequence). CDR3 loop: CSSSSEGQDLPYEQYF. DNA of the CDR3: TGTTCCAGCAGCTCAGAGGGACAGGACCTCCCCTACGAGCAGTACTTC.

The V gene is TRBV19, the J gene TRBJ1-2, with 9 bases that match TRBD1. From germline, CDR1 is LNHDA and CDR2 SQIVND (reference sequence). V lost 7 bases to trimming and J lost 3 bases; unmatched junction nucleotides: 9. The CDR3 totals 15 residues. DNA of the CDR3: TGTGCCAGTAATCGGGGGACAGGGTCAGACTATGGCTACACCTTC. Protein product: CASNRGTGSDYGYTF. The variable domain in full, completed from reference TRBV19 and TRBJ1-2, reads DGGITQSPKYLFRKEGQNVTLSCEQNLNHDAMYWYRQDPGQGLRLIYYSQIVNDFQKGDIAEGYSVSREKKESFPLTVTSAQKNPTAFYLCASNRGTGSDYGYTFGSGTRLTVV.

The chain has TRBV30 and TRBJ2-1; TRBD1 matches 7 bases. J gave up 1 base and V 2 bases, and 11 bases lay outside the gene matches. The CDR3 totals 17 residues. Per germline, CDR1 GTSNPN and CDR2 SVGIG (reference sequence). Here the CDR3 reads CAWSKTRGMGSYNEQFF. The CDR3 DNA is TGTGCCTGGAGTAAGACCAGGGGGATGGGGTCCTACAATGAGCAGTTCTTC.

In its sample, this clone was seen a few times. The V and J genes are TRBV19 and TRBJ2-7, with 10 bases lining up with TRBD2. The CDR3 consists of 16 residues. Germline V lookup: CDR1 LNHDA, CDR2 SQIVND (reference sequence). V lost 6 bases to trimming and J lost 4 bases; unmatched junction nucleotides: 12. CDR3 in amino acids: CASSPHGASGSYEQYF. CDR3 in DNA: TGTGCCAGTAGCCCTCACGGGGCTAGCGGGAGTTACGAGCAGTACTTC.

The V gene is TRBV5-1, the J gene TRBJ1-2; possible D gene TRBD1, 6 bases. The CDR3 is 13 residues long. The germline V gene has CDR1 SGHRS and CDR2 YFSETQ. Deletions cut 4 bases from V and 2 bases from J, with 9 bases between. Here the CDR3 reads CASSTDRNYGYTF. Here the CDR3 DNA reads TGCGCCAGCAGCACGGACAGAAACTATGGCTACACCTTC.

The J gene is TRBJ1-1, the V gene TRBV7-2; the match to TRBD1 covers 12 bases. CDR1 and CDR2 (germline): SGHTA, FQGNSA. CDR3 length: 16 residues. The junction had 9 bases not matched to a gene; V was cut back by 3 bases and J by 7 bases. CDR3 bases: TGTGCCAGCAGCTTCGGGGACAGGGGGCCTGTTGATGAAGCTTTCTTT. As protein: CASSFGDRGPVDEAFF.

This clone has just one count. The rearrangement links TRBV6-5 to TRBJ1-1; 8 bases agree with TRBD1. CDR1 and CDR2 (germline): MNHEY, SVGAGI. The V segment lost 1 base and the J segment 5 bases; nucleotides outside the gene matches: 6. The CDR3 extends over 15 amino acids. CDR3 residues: CASSYLDRVGTEAFF. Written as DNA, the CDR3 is TGTGCCAGCAGTTACTTGGACAGGGTTGGAACTGAAGCTTTCTTT.

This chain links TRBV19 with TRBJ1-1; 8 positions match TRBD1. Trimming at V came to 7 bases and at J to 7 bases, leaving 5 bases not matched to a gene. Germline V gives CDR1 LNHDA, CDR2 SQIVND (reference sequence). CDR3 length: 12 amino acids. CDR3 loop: CASMPGGYEAFF. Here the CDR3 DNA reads TGTGCCAGTATGCCAGGGGGCTATGAAGCTTTCTTT.

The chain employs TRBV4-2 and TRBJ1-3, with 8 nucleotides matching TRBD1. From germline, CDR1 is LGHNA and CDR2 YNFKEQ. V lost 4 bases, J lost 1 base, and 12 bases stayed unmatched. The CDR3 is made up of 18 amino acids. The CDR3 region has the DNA TGTGCCAGCAGCCCCGAGACCGGACAGGGATTGTCTGGAAACACCATATATTTT. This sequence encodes CASSPETGQGLSGNTIYF.

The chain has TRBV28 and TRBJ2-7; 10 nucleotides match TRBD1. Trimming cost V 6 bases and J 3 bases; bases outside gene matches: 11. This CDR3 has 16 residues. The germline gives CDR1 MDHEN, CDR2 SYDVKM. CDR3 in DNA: TGTGCCAGCAGCCCCCCTCCGGGACAGGGGTACTACGAGCAGTACTTC. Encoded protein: CASSPPPGQGYYEQYF.

As DNA, the CDR3 is TGTGCCAGCAGCAAAGCTATAGCGGGCTTCACAGATACGCAGTATTTT. Its translation: CASSKAIAGFTDTQYF. The rearrangement joins TRBV21-1 to TRBJ2-3; the DNA was not used to check the table's D call, TRBD2. TRBV21-1 is a pseudogene segment. This CDR3 has 16 amino acids.

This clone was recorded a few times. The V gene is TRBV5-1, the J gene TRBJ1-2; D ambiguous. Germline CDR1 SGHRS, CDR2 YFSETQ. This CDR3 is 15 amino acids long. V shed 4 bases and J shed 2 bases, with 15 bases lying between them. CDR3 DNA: TGCGCCAGCAGCCTTTCCACCGGTGAGAACTATGGCTACACCTTC. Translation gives CASSLSTGENYGYTF. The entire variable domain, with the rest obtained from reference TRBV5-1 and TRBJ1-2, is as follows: KAGVTQTPRYLIKTRGQQVTLSCSPISGHRSVSWYQQTPGQGLQFLFEYFSETQRNKGNFPGRFSGRQFSNSRSEMNVSTLELGDSALYLCASSLSTGENYGYTFGSGTRLTVV.

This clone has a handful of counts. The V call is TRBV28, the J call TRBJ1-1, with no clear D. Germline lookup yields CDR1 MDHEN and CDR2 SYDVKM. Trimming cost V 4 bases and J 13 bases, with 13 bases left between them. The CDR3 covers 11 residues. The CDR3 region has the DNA TGTGCCAGCAGTTCCTTCAGAGGTGGTTTCTTT. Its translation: CASSSFRGGFF.

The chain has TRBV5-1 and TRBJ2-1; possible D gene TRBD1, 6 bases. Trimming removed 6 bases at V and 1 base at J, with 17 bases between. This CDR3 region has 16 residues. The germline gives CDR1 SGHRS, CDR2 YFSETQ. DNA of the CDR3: TGCGCCAGCATCCCGGATGCAGGGGTTTCCTACAATGAGCAGTTCTTC. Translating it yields CASIPDAGVSYNEQFF.

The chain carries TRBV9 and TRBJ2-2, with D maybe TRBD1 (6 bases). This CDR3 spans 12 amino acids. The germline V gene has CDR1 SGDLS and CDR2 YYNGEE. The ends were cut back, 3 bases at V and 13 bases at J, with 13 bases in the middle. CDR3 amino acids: CASSDPGHRLFF. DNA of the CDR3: TGTGCCAGCAGCGACCCGGGACACCGGCTGTTTTTT.